These T cell receptor beta chains were read from a single sample in a study of control samples from healthy donors and cancer patients. Here immunoSEQ multiplex PCR was the method, and the copy in TCRdb shows in-frame clones only, minus some. The sample shows 150,000 or so clones, 88% of them seen only once. Sequencing was performed on blood. The receptors derive from a woman younger than 45 in good health. The CDR3 runs from the conserved cysteine through the conserved F or W. A D gene is named only where the DNA matches it firmly. Not every row has a clone size; where given, it reads once, few, many or a size class.

j_gene: TRBJ1-2
v_gene: TRBV5-1
d_gene: .
abundance: .
CDR3aa: CASKPGGGNYGYTF
CDR3nt: TGCGCCAGCAAGCCCGGCGGCGGAAACTATGGCTACACCTTC

j_gene: TRBJ1-1
v_gene: TRBV28
d_gene: .
abundance: .
CDR3aa: CASSFRGRRNTEAFF
CDR3nt: TGTGCCAGCAGTTTCCGGGGGAGGAGGAACACTGAAGCTTTCTTT

j_gene: TRBJ1-2
v_gene: TRBV5-6
d_gene: .
abundance: .
CDR3aa: CASSLSDHYTF
CDR3nt: TGTGCCAGCAGCTTGTCGGACCACTACACCTTC

j_gene: TRBJ2-3
v_gene: TRBV28
d_gene: TRBD1
abundance: once
CDR3aa: CASSQGASDTQYF
CDR3nt: TGTGCCAGCAGTCAGGGGGCATCAGATACGCAGTATTTT

j_gene: TRBJ1-2
v_gene: TRBV28
d_gene: .
abundance: .
CDR3aa: CASSRGLYGYTF
CDR3nt: TGTGCCAGCAGTCGGGGCCTCTATGGCTACACCTTC

j_gene: TRBJ1-1
v_gene: TRBV7-8
d_gene: .
abundance: many
CDR3aa: CASSSQPQSNTEAFF
CDR3nt: TGTGCCAGCAGCTCGCAACCACAGTCGAACACTGAAGCTTTCTTT

j_gene: TRBJ2-2
v_gene: TRBV27
d_gene: .
abundance: .
CDR3aa: CATRLGLSNTGELFF
CDR3nt: TGTGCCACCCGACTGGGGCTCTCGAACACCGGGGAGCTGTTTTTT

j_gene: TRBJ2-3
v_gene: TRBV9
d_gene: TRBD1
abundance: once
CDR3aa: CASSVGGGQGSDTQYF
CDR3nt: TGTGCCAGCAGCGTAGGCGGGGGACAGGGGTCAGATACGCAGTATTTT

j_gene: TRBJ2-7
v_gene: TRBV27
d_gene: .
abundance: .
CDR3aa: CASSNRNEQYF
CDR3nt: TGTGCCAGCAGTAATAGAAACGAGCAGTACTTC

j_gene: TRBJ1-1
v_gene: TRBV27
d_gene: .
abundance: .
CDR3aa: CASSLRGATEAFF
CDR3nt: TGTGCCAGCAGTTTAAGGGGGGCCACTGAAGCTTTCTTT

j_gene: TRBJ1-2
v_gene: TRBV7-9
d_gene: TRBD1
abundance: few
CDR3aa: CASSSQGAFYGYTF
CDR3nt: TGTGCCAGCAGCTCTCAGGGGGCCTTCTATGGCTACACCTTC

j_gene: TRBJ1-1
v_gene: TRBV5-1
d_gene: .
abundance: .
CDR3aa: CASSPGSRTEAFF
CDR3nt: TGCGCCAGCAGCCCGGGATCCCGAACTGAAGCTTTCTTT

j_gene: TRBJ2-1
v_gene: TRBV11-2
d_gene: .
abundance: .
CDR3aa: CASSTPQGYYDNEQFF
CDR3nt: TGTGCCAGCAGCACCCCACAGGGATACTACGACAATGAGCAGTTCTTC

j_gene: TRBJ2-4
v_gene: TRBV6-6
d_gene: .
abundance: .
CDR3aa: CASSYREDIQYF
CDR3nt: TGTGCCAGCAGTTACAGGGAGGACATTCAGTACTTC

j_gene: TRBJ1-2
v_gene: TRBV2
d_gene: .
abundance: .
CDR3aa: CASSETGTNYGYTF
CDR3nt: TGTGCCAGCAGTGAAACCGGGACTAACTATGGCTACACCTTC

j_gene: TRBJ2-3
v_gene: TRBV7-9
d_gene: .
abundance: .
CDR3aa: CASSALVDTQYF
CDR3nt: TGTGCCAGCAGCGCCTTAGTAGATACGCAGTATTTT

j_gene: TRBJ2-3
v_gene: TRBV7-2
d_gene: TRBD2
abundance: .
CDR3aa: CASSSLSGSTDTQYF
CDR3nt: TGTGCCAGCAGCTCTCTTAGCGGGAGCACAGATACGCAGTATTTT

j_gene: TRBJ2-7
v_gene: TRBV7-9
d_gene: TRBD1
abundance: .
CDR3aa: CASSSGTDLYEQYF
CDR3nt: TGTGCCAGCAGCTCAGGGACAGACCTCTACGAGCAGTACTTC

j_gene: TRBJ1-4
v_gene: TRBV11-2
d_gene: .
abundance: .
CDR3aa: CASSLDKQRFGLPLFF
CDR3nt: TGTGCCAGCAGCTTAGATAAGCAAAGATTTGGCTTACCACTGTTTTTT

j_gene: TRBJ2-3
v_gene: TRBV4-1
d_gene: TRBD2
abundance: .
CDR3aa: CASSLEEGRADTQYF
CDR3nt: TGCGCCAGCAGCCTAGAAGAGGGGAGGGCGGATACGCAGTATTTT

j_gene: TRBJ2-2
v_gene: TRBV21-1
d_gene: .
abundance: .
CDR3aa: CASSTPTGWPGELFF
CDR3nt: TGTGCCAGCAGCACCCCGACAGGTTGGCCCGGGGAGCTGTTTTTT

j_gene: TRBJ1-5
v_gene: TRBV2
d_gene: TRBD1
abundance: .
CDR3aa: CASSRDRSYQPQHF
CDR3nt: TGTGCCAGCAGTCGGGACAGGTCATATCAGCCCCAGCATTTT